The present entry profiles one TCR beta chain with its context. The entry originates in a study of blood T cell repertoires in COVID-19. Background on the study: Nucleic acid was either cDNA or gDNA, and it came from T cells, B-cell-depleted T cells, or PBMCs.

Per the original data handling: Reference gene primer amplification gave nucleated cell count estimates. Clones were read by immunoSEQ multiplex PCR, and TCRdb kept only the in-frame ones, dropping some. V, J and clone size are those of that table, while D and trimming were read from the DNA. The sample includes approximately 250,000 clones, roughly 86% of them seen just once. Germline V gene sequence: CDR1 SEHNR, CDR2 FQNEAQ (reference sequence). The CDR3 contains 13 residues. Trimming shortened V by 2 bases and J by 3 bases, and 4 bases separated the two germline ends. Sequencing was performed on peripheral blood. The receptor was isolated from a man between 35 and 55 years old with active or convalescent COVID-19. V and J are TRBV7-9 and TRBJ2-2; D ambiguous. CDR3: CASSLHYTGELFF. In DNA, the CDR3 is TGTGCCAGCAGCTTACACTACACCGGGGAGCTGTTTTTT.